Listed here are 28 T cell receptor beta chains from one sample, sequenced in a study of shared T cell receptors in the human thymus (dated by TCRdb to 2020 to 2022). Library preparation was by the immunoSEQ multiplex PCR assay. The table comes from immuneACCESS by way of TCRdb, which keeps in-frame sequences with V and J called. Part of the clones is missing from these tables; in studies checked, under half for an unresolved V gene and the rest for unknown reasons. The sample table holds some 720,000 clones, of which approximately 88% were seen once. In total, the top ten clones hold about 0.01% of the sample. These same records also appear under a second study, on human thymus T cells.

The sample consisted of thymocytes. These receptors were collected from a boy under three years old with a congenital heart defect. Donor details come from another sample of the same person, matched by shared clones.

CDR3 nucleotide sequence: TGTGCCAGCAAGGGGGCTGGGACTAGCTTGGCCAAAAACATTCAGTACTTC. Its translation is CASKGAGTSLAKNIQYF. V usage is TRBV28 and J usage is TRBJ2-4; 9 bases line up with TRBD2. Germline lookup yields CDR1 MDHEN and CDR2 SYDVKM. The length of the CDR3 is 17 residues. J lost 1 base, V lost 7 bases, and 11 bases had no gene match.

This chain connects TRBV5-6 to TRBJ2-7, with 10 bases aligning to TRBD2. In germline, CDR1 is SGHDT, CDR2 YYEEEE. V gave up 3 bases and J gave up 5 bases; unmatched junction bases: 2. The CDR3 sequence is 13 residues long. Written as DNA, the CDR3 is TGTGCCAGCAGCTCCGGACTAGCGGACGAGCAGTACTTC. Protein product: CASSSGLADEQYF. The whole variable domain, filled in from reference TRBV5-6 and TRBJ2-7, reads DAGVTQSPTHLIKTRGQQVTLRCSPKSGHDTVSWYQQALGQGPQFIFQYYEEEERQRGNFPDRFSGHQFPNYSSELNVNALLLGDSALYLCASSSGLADEQYFGPGTRLTVT.

The CDR3: CASSVTERNYGYTF. CDR3 DNA sequence: TGTGCCAGCAGCGTAACAGAACGAAACTATGGCTACACCTTC. The chain uses TRBV9 and TRBJ1-2; D unclear. V gave up 1 base and J gave up 2 bases, with 9 bases separating them. Looked up from germline, CDR1 is SGDLS and CDR2 is YYNGEE. This CDR3 is 14 amino acids long.

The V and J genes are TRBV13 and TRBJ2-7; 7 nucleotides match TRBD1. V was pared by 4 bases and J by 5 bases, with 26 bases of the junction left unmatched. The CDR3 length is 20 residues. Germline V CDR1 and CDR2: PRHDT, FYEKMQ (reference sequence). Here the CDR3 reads CASSSPIGADRDRESHEQYF. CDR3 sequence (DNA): TGTGCCAGCAGCTCCCCTATAGGGGCGGACCGGGACAGAGAGTCTCACGAGCAGTACTTC. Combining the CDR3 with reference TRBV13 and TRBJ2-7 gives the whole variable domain AAGVIQSPRHLIKEKRETATLKCYPIPRHDTVYWYQQGPGQDPQFLISFYEKMQSDKGSIPDRFSAQQFSDYHSELNMSSLELGDSALYFCASSSPIGADRDRESHEQYFGPGTRLTVT.

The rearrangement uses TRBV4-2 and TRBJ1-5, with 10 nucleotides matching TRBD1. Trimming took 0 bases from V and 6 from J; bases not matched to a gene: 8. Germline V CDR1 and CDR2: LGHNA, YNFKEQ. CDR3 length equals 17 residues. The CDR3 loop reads CASSQDTGQGGIQPQHF. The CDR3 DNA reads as TGTGCCAGCAGCCAAGATACAGGACAGGGGGGTATTCAGCCCCAGCATTTT.

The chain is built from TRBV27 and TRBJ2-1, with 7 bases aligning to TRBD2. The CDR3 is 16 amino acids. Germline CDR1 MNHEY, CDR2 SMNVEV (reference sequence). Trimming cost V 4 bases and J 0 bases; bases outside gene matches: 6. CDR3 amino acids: CASSSAGGSSYNEQFF. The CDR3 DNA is TGTGCCAGCAGTTCGGCCGGCGGGAGCTCCTACAATGAGCAGTTCTTC.

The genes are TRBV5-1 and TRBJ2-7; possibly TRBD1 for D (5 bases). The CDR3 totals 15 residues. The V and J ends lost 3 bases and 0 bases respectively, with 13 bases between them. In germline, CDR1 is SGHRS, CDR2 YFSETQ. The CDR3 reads CASSWGRLSSYEQYF. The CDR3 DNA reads TGCGCCAGCAGCTGGGGCAGGCTCAGCTCCTACGAGCAGTACTTC.

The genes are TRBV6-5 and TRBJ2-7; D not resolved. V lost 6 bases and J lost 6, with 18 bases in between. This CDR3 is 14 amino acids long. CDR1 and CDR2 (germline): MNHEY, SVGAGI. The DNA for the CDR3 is TGTGCCAGCAGCCATATATCCCACTACGTCGAGCAGTACTTC. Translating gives CASSHISHYVEQYF.

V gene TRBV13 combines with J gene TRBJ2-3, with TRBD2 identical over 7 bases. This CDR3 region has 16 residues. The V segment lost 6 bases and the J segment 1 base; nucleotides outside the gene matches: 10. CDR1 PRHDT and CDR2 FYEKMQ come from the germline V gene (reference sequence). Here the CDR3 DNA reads TGTGCCAGCAGAAGCACTAGCGAAGGCCGCACAGATACGCAGTATTTT. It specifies CASRSTSEGRTDTQYF.

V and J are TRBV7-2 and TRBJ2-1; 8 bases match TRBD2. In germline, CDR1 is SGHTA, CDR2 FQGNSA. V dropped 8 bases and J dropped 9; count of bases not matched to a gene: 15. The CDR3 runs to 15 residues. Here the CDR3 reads CASRAGATLEGEQFF. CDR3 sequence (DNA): TGTGCCAGCCGAGCGGGGGCCACCCTCGAGGGTGAGCAGTTCTTC.

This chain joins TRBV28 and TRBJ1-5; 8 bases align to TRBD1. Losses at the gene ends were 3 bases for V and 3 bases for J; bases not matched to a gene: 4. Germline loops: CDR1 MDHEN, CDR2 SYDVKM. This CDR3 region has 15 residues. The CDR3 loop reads CASSFQGAPNQPQHF. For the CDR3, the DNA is TGTGCCAGCAGTTTCCAGGGGGCCCCCAATCAGCCCCAGCATTTT.

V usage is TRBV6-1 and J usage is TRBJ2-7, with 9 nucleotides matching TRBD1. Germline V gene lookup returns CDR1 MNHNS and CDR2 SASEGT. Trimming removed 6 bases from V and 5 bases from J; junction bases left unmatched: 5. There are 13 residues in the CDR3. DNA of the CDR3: TGTGCCAGCAGCCGGGACAGGGAACACGAGCAGTACTTC. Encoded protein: CASSRDREHEQYF.

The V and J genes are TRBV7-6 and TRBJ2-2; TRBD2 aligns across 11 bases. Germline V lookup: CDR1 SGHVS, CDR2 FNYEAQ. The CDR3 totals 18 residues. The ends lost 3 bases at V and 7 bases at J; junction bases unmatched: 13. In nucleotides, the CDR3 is TGTGCCAGCAGCTTCGAGCTAGCGGGAGGTCCCGGGAGCGGGGAGCTGTTTTTT. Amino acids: CASSFELAGGPGSGELFF.

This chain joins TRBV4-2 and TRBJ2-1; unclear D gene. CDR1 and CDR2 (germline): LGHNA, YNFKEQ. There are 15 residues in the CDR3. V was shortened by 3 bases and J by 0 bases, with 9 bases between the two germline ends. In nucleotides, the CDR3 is TGTGCCAGCAGCCATCTTACAAGCTCCTACAATGAGCAGTTCTTC. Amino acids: CASSHLTSSYNEQFF.

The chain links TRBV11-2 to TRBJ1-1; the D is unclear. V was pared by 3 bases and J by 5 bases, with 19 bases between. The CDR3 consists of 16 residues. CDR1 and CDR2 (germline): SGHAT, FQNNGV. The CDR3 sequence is CASSFRRDTTLTEAFF. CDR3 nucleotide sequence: TGTGCCAGCAGCTTTCGACGGGATACAACCTTGACTGAAGCTTTCTTT.

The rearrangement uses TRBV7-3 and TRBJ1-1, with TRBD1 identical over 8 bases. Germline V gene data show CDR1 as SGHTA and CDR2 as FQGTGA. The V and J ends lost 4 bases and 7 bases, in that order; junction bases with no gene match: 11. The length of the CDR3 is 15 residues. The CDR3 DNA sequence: TGTGCCAGCAGCTCCATGACAGGGGATCGGAGTGAAGCTTTCTTT. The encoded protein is CASSSMTGDRSEAFF. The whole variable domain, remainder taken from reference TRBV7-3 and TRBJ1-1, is GAGVSQTPSNKVTEKGKYVELRCDPISGHTALYWYRQSLGQGPEFLIYFQGTGAADDSGLPNDRFFAVRPEGSVSTLKIQRTERGDSAVYLCASSSMTGDRSEAFFGQGTRLTVV.

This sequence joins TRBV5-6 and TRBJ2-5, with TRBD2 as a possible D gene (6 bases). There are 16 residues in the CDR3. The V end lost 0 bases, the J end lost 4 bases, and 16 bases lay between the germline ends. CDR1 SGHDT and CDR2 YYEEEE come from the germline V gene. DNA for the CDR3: TGTGCCAGCAGCTTGGGGTTAGGGATGGGGGGAGAGACCCAGTACTTC. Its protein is CASSLGLGMGGETQYF.

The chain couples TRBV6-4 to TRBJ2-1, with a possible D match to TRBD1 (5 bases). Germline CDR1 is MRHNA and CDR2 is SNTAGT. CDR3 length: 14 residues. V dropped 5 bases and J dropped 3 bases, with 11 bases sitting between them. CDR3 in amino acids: CASSFDSIYNEQFF. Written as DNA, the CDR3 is TGTGCCAGCAGTTTCGACAGCATCTACAATGAGCAGTTCTTC.

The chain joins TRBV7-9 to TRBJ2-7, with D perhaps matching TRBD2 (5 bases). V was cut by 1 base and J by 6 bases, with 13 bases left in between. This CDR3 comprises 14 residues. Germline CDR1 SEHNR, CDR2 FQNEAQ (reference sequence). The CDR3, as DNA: TGTGCCAGCAGCTTAGGGGCTAGCCCAACCGAGCAGTACTTC. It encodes CASSLGASPTEQYF.

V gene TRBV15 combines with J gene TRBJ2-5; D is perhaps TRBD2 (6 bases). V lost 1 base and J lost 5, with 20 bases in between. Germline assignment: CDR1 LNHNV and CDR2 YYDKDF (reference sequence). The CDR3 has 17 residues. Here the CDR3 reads CATSRVGRLGRGETQYF. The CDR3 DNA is TGTGCCACCAGCAGAGTGGGTCGACTGGGCCGGGGGGAGACCCAGTACTTC.

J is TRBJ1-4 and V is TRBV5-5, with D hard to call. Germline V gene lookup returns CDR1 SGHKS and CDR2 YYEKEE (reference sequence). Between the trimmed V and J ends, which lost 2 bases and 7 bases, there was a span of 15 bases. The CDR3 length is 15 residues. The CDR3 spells CASSFRGLGIEKLFF. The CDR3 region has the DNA TGTGCCAGCAGCTTTCGAGGGTTAGGCATTGAAAAACTGTTTTTT.

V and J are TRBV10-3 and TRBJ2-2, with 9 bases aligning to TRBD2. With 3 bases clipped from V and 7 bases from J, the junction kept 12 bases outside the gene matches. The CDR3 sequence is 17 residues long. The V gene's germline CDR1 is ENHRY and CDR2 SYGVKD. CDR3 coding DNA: TGTGCCATCAGTGACTTTTTCCGGGGACTAGCCGACGGGGAGCTGTTTTTT. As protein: CAISDFFRGLADGELFF.

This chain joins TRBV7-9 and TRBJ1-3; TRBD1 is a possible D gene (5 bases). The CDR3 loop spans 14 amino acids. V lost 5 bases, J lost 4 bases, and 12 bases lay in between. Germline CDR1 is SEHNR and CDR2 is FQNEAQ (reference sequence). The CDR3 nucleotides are TGTGCCAGCAGCGAGGCAGGGATCGGAAACACCATATATTTT. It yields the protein CASSEAGIGNTIYF.

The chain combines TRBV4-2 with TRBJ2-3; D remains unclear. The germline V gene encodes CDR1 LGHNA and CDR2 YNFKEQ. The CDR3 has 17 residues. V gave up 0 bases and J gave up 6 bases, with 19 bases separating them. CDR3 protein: CASSQDPSRPAADTQYF. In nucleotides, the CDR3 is TGTGCCAGCAGCCAAGATCCGTCTAGACCAGCCGCGGATACGCAGTATTTT.

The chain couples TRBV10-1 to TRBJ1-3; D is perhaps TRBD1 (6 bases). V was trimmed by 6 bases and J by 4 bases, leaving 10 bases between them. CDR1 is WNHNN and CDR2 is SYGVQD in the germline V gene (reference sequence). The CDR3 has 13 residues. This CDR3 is CASRRGTGNTIYF. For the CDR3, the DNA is TGCGCCAGCAGGAGGGGGACAGGAAACACCATATATTTT.

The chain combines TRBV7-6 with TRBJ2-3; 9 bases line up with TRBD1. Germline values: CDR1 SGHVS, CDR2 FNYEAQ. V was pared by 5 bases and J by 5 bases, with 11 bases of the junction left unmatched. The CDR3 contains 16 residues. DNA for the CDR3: TGTGCCAGCAGCACCCGCCCGGGACAGGGCAGAGATACGCAGTATTTT. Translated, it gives CASSTRPGQGRDTQYF. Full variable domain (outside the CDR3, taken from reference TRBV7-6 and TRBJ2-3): GAGVSQSPRYKVTKRGQDVALRCDPISGHVSLYWYRQALGQGPEFLTYFNYEAQQDKSGLPNDRFSAERPEGSISTLTIQRTEQRDSAMYRCASSTRPGQGRDTQYFGPGTRLTVL.

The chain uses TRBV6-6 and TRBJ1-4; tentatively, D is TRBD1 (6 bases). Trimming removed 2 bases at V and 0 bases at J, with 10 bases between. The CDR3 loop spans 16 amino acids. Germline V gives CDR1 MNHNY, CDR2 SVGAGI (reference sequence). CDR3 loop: CASSYQGPATNEKLFF. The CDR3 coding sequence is TGTGCCAGCAGTTACCAGGGGCCCGCAACTAATGAAAAACTGTTTTTT.

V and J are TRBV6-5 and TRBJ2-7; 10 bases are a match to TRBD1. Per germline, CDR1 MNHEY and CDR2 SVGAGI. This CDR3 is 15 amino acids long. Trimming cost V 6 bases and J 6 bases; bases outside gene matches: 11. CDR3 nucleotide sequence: TGTGCCAGCAGCCCAGAGACAGGGGGCTTACGCGAGCAGTACTTC. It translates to CASSPETGGLREQYF.